These 28 T cell receptor beta chains were sequenced from one sample in a study of PD-L1 blockade in urothelial cancer. This table comes from immunoSEQ multiplex PCR, and its TCRdb copy is limited to in-frame clones, with some not included. The table records some 100,000 clones, about 90% of them present only once. The material sequenced was PBMCs, taken around atezolizumab (anti-PD-L1) treatment. Receptor source: a woman over 75 with urothelial cancer.

The rearrangement joins TRBV11-1 to TRBJ2-1; 9 bases fit TRBD1. The CDR3 is 16 residues long. Germline V gene lookup returns CDR1 SGHAT and CDR2 FQDESV (reference sequence). Trimming cost V 1 base and J 4 bases; bases outside gene matches: 5. DNA of the CDR3: TGTGCCAGCAGCTTAGTTTCGGGACAGGGATACAATGAGCAGTTCTTC. The encoded protein is CASSLVSGQGYNEQFF.

The V gene is TRBV19, the J gene TRBJ1-2; D not resolved. The V gene's germline CDR1 is LNHDA and CDR2 SQIVND (reference sequence). The CDR3 covers 13 residues. The V end was cut by 4 bases, the J end by 6 bases, with 12 bases between. The CDR3: CASSNRAADGYTF. CDR3 coding DNA: TGTGCCAGTAGTAACAGAGCGGCGGATGGCTACACCTTC.

This sequence joins TRBV6-1 and TRBJ1-2; no firm D call. The CDR3 spans 14 residues. Germline V gene data show CDR1 as MNHNS and CDR2 as SASEGT. Deletions cut 7 bases from V and 6 bases from J, with 18 bases between. This CDR3 is CASIKSMFADGYTF. The DNA for the CDR3 is TGTGCCAGCATAAAGAGTATGTTCGCTGATGGCTACACCTTC.

This chain joins TRBV7-9 and TRBJ2-7; tentatively, D is TRBD1 (6 bases). Germline values: CDR1 SEHNR, CDR2 FQNEAQ (reference sequence). This CDR3 spans 15 amino acids. V shed 2 bases and J shed 1 base, with 12 bases lying between them. Here the CDR3 DNA reads TGTGCCAGCAGCTTATTCTCAGGGGAATCCTACGAGCAGTACTTC. Its protein product is CASSLFSGESYEQYF.

This chain joins TRBV7-3 and TRBJ2-1, with D possibly being TRBD2 (6 bases). The CDR3 sequence is 17 residues long. V was trimmed by 3 bases and J by 0 bases, leaving 15 bases between them. Looked up from germline, CDR1 is SGHTA and CDR2 is FQGTGA. The CDR3 reads CASSFRPPGSSYNEQFF. In nucleotides, the CDR3 is TGTGCCAGCAGCTTTCGACCGCCCGGGAGCTCCTACAATGAGCAGTTCTTC.

This rearrangement joins TRBV7-9 to TRBJ1-5; D is unclear. The CDR3 contains 12 residues. Per germline, CDR1 SEHNR and CDR2 FQNEAQ (reference sequence). V was cut by 8 bases and J by 2 bases, with 7 bases left in between. The CDR3 is CASGIGNQPQHF. The CDR3 DNA sequence: TGTGCCAGCGGCATTGGCAATCAGCCCCAGCATTTT.

The rearrangement uses TRBV4-2 and TRBJ1-6; the match to TRBD1 covers 8 bases. Losses at the gene ends were 0 bases for V and 6 bases for J; bases not matched to a gene: 4. The CDR3 sequence is 16 residues long. Germline V gene sequence: CDR1 LGHNA, CDR2 YNFKEQ. In DNA form, the CDR3 reads TGTGCCAGCAGCCAAGATCCACAGGGGGGTAATTCACCCCTCCACTTT. Translated: CASSQDPQGGNSPLHF.

The J gene is TRBJ2-7, the V gene TRBV6-5, with TRBD2 as a possible D gene (6 bases). V was cut by 6 bases and J by 3 bases, with 15 bases left in between. In germline, CDR1 is MNHEY, CDR2 SVGAGI. The CDR3 is 14 amino acids. The CDR3 here is CASSQVGGVYEQYF. CDR3 DNA: TGTGCCAGCAGCCAGGTGGGGGGAGTCTACGAGCAGTACTTC.

This chain links TRBV5-1 with TRBJ1-1; a weak D match, TRBD1 (5 bases). Per germline, CDR1 SGHRS and CDR2 YFSETQ. The V gene lost 4 bases and the J gene lost 0 bases, with 7 bases spanning the gap. The CDR3 sequence is 13 residues long. CDR3 nucleotide sequence: TGCGCCAGCAGCCAGACAGTGAACACTGAAGCTTTCTTT. It translates to CASSQTVNTEAFF.

The chain carries TRBV19 and TRBJ2-5; 10 bases are shared with TRBD1. The CDR3 has 14 residues. V dropped 7 bases and J dropped 5; count of bases not matched to a gene: 7. Germline V gene sequence: CDR1 LNHDA, CDR2 SQIVND (reference sequence). For the CDR3, the DNA is TGTGCCAGTAAGAGGGACAGGGGATGGGAGACCCAGTACTTC. Translation gives CASKRDRGWETQYF.

V and J are TRBV11-1 and TRBJ2-2, with 9 bases matching TRBD2. Germline loops: CDR1 SGHAT, CDR2 FQDESV (reference sequence). V lost 2 bases to trimming and J lost 1 base; unmatched junction nucleotides: 2. The CDR3 sequence is 16 residues long. This CDR3 reads CASSLQLAGNTGELFF. In nucleotides, the CDR3 is TGTGCCAGCAGCTTACAACTAGCGGGGAACACCGGGGAGCTGTTTTTT.

This chain joins TRBV30 and TRBJ1-5, with a tentative D call TRBD1 (5 bases). Trimming cost V 0 bases and J 9 bases, with 18 bases left between them. Germline V CDR1 and CDR2: GTSNPN, SVGIG (reference sequence). There are 15 residues in the CDR3. The CDR3 loop is CAWSVRGDHRLPQHF. CDR3 nucleotides: TGTGCCTGGAGTGTACGGGGGGACCATCGTTTGCCCCAGCATTTT.

This sequence joins TRBV5-8 and TRBJ2-1, with D perhaps TRBD1 (5 bases). This CDR3 contains 16 residues. V was pared by 3 bases and J by 0 bases, with 13 bases between. The germline CDR1 and CDR2 sequences are SGHTS and YDEGEE. DNA of the CDR3: TGTGCCAGCAGCTCCGATTGGGGCAGCTCCTACAATGAGCAGTTCTTC. It yields the protein CASSSDWGSSYNEQFF.

The CDR3 spells CAISESTGAGARDEQYF. The CDR3 coding sequence is TGTGCCATCAGTGAGTCGACGGGCGCGGGGGCGAGGGACGAGCAGTACTTC. This chain uses TRBV10-3 with TRBJ2-7, with D possibly TRBD2 on 7 matching bases. The V gene lost 0 bases and the J gene lost 5 bases, with 20 bases spanning the gap. Germline-derived CDR1 and CDR2 are ENHRY and SYGVKD. CDR3 length equals 17 residues.

The chain has TRBV5-5 and TRBJ2-6, with 9 bases fitting TRBD1. The CDR3 consists of 17 residues. CDR1 is SGHKS, CDR2 YYEKEE, per germline (reference sequence). V shed 2 bases, J shed 0 bases, and the junction held 3 bases outside the gene matches. CDR3: CASSLQGAVSGANVLTF. The CDR3 region has the DNA TGTGCCAGCAGCTTACAGGGGGCAGTCTCTGGGGCCAACGTCCTGACTTTC.

The chain carries TRBV30 and TRBJ1-1; D might be TRBD1 (6 bases). The V gene's germline CDR1 is GTSNPN and CDR2 SVGIG (reference sequence). V lost 0 bases and J lost 6, with 14 bases in between. This CDR3 is 14 amino acids long. The CDR3 DNA reads TGTGCCTGGAGTGTAGGACAGTCGATCCCTGAAGCTTTCTTT. Translated, it gives CAWSVGQSIPEAFF.

This clone was found once. This chain connects TRBV4-1 to TRBJ2-1, with 9 bases that match TRBD2. The V gene's germline CDR1 is MGHRA and CDR2 YSYEKL. V lost 0 bases, J lost 9 bases, and 15 bases stayed unmatched. The CDR3 covers 18 residues. CDR3 amino acids: CASSQDHSSGSPWIEQFF. CDR3 DNA: TGCGCCAGCAGCCAAGATCATAGTAGCGGGAGCCCCTGGATTGAGCAGTTCTTC.

V gene TRBV28 combines with J gene TRBJ1-1; 9 bases are shared with TRBD1. With 10 bases clipped from V and 11 bases from J, the junction kept 17 bases outside the gene matches. This CDR3 has 14 residues. Germline CDR1 MDHEN, CDR2 SYDVKM. The CDR3: CATLSPGTGIRAFF. DNA for the CDR3: TGTGCCACCCTTTCTCCCGGGACAGGGATAAGGGCTTTCTTT.

This sequence joins TRBV4-1 and TRBJ2-7; 8 bases agree with TRBD1. Germline trimming cut 4 bases from V and 5 bases from J; bases unmatched to any gene: 7. The CDR3 is made up of 14 amino acids. Per germline, CDR1 MGHRA and CDR2 YSYEKL. The CDR3 region has the DNA TGCGCCAGCAGCCTCCTCGGACAGGGCCACGAGCAGTACTTC. Translating it yields CASSLLGQGHEQYF.

This clone was recorded once. This chain joins TRBV5-8 and TRBJ2-7; weak D call: TRBD1 (6 bases). The V end was cut by 5 bases, the J end by 2 bases, with 14 bases between. Per germline, CDR1 SGHTS and CDR2 YDEGEE. The CDR3 is 14 residues long. The CDR3 region is CASRYGQRTYEQYF. The CDR3 bases are TGTGCCAGCAGATACGGACAGAGGACCTACGAGCAGTACTTC.

The chain recombines TRBV6-4 with TRBJ2-1; 10 positions agree with TRBD2. The germline gives CDR1 MRHNA, CDR2 SNTAGT. The trim removed 0 bases at V and 6 bases at J, leaving 5 bases unmatched. The length of the CDR3 is 16 residues. The CDR3 region is CASSDSSLAGVNEQFF. The CDR3 bases are TGTGCCAGCAGTGACTCGAGTCTAGCGGGAGTCAATGAGCAGTTCTTC.

The V call is TRBV4-2, the J call TRBJ2-2; 13 bases are a match to TRBD2. J lost 0 bases, V lost 1 base, and 2 bases had no gene match. Germline values: CDR1 LGHNA, CDR2 YNFKEQ. The CDR3 consists of 18 residues. The CDR3 DNA is TGTGCCAGCAGCCAAGGGGGACTAGCGGGATCGAACACCGGGGAGCTGTTTTTT. As protein: CASSQGGLAGSNTGELFF.

This sequence joins TRBV4-1 and TRBJ2-2, with D maybe TRBD2 (6 bases). Germline V gives CDR1 MGHRA, CDR2 YSYEKL. The CDR3 spans 16 residues. The V and J ends lost 6 bases and 5 bases respectively, with 19 bases between them. The CDR3 nucleotides are TGCGCCAGCAGATTTACTCGGAGTGCGGGGACCGGGGAGCTGTTTTTT. As protein: CASRFTRSAGTGELFF.

The rearrangement uses TRBV7-9 and TRBJ2-7; 10 nucleotides line up with TRBD1. There are 13 residues in the CDR3. Germline assignment: CDR1 SEHNR and CDR2 FQNEAQ (reference sequence). J gave up 6 bases and V 4 bases, and 3 bases lay outside the gene matches. CDR3 region: CASSSRTGGEQYF. CDR3 nucleotides: TGTGCCAGCAGCTCCAGGACAGGGGGCGAGCAGTACTTC.

The rearrangement uses TRBV28 and TRBJ2-6; D perhaps matches TRBD2 (6 bases). Germline V gene sequence: CDR1 MDHEN, CDR2 SYDVKM. The CDR3 runs to 14 residues. Trimming shortened V by 6 bases and J by 9 bases, and 15 bases separated the two germline ends. Here the CDR3 DNA reads TGTGCCAGCAGGGTTGCGGGAACGGGCAACGTCCTGACTTTC. It specifies CASRVAGTGNVLTF.

The chain employs TRBV27 and TRBJ1-1; tentative D call: TRBD1 (6 bases). The germline gives CDR1 MNHEY, CDR2 SMNVEV (reference sequence). This CDR3 is 14 amino acids long. Trimming removed 3 bases from V and 1 base from J, with 9 bases in between. The CDR3 reads CASSFRGANTEAFF. The CDR3 DNA follows: TGTGCCAGCAGTTTCCGGGGGGCGAACACTGAAGCTTTCTTT.

V and J are TRBV28 and TRBJ2-3, with TRBD1 matching over 7 bases. The CDR3 loop spans 15 amino acids. The germline V gene encodes CDR1 MDHEN and CDR2 SYDVKM. V lost 5 bases to trimming and J lost 3 bases; unmatched junction nucleotides: 8. CDR3 region: CASSKQGSRTDTQYF. The CDR3, as DNA: TGTGCCAGCAGTAAACAGGGGTCAAGGACAGATACGCAGTATTTT.

The chain couples TRBV7-8 to TRBJ1-1, with TRBD1 as a possible D gene (5 bases). V was cut by 3 bases and J by 0 bases, with 8 bases left in between. Per germline, CDR1 SGHVS and CDR2 FQNEAQ. The CDR3 totals 14 residues. The CDR3 DNA sequence: TGTGCCAGCAGCTTCGGACACTTGAACACTGAAGCTTTCTTT. Translation: CASSFGHLNTEAFF.